Sequencing of this T cell receptor (beta chain) was carried out in a study of blood T cell repertoires in COVID-19. The CDR3 loop spans 13 amino acids. The germline gives CDR1 KGHSH, CDR2 LQKENI. V lost 6 bases to trimming and J lost 4 bases, with 12 bases between them. Those enrolled in Seattle joined during active infection and were followed longitudinally afterward. Clones were sequenced by immunoSEQ multiplex PCR, and TCRdb holds only the in-frame ones, with some missing. The sample contains roughly 210,000 clones, 84% of which appear only once. This clone appeared a few times. This TCR was sampled from a woman aged 80 or over with COVID-19, enrolled during active disease. V and J are TRBV18 and TRBJ1-1; weak D call: TRBD1 (6 bases). Sequencing was performed on peripheral blood. CDR3: CASSTDSFTEAFF. CDR3 nucleotide sequence: TGTGCCAGCTCCACGGACAGTTTCACTGAAGCTTTCTTT.